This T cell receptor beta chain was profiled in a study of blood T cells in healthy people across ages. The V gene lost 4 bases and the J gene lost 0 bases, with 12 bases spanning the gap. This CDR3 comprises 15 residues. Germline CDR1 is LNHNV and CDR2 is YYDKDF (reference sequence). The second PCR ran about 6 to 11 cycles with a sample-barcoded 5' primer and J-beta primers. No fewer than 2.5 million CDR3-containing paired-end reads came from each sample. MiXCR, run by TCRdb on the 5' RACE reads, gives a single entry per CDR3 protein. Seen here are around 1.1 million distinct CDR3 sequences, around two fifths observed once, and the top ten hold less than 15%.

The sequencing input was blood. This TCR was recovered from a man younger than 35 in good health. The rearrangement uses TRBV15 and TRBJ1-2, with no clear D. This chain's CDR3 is CATSNVPEPNYGYTF. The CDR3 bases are TGTGCCACCAGCAACGTACCGGAGCCTAACTATGGCTACACCTTC.